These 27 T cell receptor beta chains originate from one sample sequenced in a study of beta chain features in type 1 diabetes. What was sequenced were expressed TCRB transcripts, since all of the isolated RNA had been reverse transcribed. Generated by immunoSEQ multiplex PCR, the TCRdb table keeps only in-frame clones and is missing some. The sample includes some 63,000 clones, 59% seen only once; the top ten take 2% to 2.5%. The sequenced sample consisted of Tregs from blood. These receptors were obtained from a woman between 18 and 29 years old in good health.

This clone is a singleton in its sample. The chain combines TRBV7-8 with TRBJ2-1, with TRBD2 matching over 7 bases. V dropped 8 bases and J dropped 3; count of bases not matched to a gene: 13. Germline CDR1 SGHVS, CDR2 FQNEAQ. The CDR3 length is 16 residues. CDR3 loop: CASGPLGLVGYNEQFF. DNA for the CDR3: TGTGCCAGCGGCCCACTCGGACTAGTAGGCTACAATGAGCAGTTCTTC.

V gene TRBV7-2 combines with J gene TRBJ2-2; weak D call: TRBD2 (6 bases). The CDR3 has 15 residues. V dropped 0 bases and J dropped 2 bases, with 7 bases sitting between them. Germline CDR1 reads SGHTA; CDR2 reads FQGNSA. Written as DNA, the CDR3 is TGTGCCAGCAGCTTAGCACTAGCCAACACCGGGGAGCTGTTTTTT. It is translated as CASSLALANTGELFF.

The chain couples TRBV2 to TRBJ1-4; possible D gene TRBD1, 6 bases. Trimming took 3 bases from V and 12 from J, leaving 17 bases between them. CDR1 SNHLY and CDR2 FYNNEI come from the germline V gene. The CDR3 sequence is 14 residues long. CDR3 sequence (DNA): TGTGCCAGCAGTGACGTAGGGGGTAAAGTTCAACTGTTTTTT. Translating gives CASSDVGGKVQLFF.

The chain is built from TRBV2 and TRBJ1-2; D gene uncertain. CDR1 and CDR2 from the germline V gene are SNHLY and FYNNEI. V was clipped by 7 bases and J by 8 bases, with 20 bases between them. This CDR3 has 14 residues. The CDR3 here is CASIFDPSRGGYTF. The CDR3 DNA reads TGTGCCAGCATTTTCGACCCCTCCCGAGGCGGCTACACCTTC.

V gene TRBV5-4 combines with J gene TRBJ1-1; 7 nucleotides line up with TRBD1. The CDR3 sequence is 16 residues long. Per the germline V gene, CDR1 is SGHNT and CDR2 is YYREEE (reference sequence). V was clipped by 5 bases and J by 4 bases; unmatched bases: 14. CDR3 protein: CASSGNRGSSSTEAFF. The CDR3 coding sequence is TGTGCCAGCAGTGGGAACAGGGGTTCGTCGAGCACTGAAGCTTTCTTT.

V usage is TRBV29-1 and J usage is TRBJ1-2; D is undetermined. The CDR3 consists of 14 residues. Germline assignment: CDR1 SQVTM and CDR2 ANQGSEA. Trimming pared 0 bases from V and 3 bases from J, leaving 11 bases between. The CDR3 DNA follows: TGCAGCGTTGAAGATCAGGCCACCGACTATGGCTACACCTTC. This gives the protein CSVEDQATDYGYTF.

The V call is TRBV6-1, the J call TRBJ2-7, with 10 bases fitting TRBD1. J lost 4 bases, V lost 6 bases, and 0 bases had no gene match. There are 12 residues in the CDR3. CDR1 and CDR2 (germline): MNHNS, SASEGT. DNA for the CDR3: TGTGCCAGCAGGGGACAGGGGTACGAGCAGTACTTC. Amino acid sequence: CASRGQGYEQYF.

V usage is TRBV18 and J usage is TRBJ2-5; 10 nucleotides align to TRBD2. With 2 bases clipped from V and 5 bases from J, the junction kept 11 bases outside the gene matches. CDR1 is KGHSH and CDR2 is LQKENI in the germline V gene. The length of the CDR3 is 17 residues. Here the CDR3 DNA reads TGTGCCAGCTCACCAAGTTCCAGCGGGAGGGCCTGGGAGACCCAGTACTTC. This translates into CASSPSSSGRAWETQYF. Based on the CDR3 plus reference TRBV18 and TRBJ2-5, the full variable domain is NAGVMQNPRHLVRRRGQEARLRCSPMKGHSHVYWYRQLPEEGLKFMVYLQKENIIDESGMPKERFSAEFPKEGPSILRIQQVVRGDSAAYFCASSPSSSGRAWETQYFGPGTRLLVL.

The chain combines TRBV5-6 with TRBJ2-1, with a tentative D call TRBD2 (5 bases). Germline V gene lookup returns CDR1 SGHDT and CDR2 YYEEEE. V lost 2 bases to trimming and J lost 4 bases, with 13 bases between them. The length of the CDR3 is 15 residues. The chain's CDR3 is CASSFRVAQYNEQFF. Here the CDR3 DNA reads TGTGCCAGCAGCTTTAGGGTAGCGCAGTACAATGAGCAGTTCTTC.

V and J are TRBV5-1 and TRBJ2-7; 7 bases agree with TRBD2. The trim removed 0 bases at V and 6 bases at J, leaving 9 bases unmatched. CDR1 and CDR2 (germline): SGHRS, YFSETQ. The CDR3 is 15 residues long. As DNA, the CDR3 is TGCGCCAGCAGCTTGGAGGGGAGGGAGGGCTCCGAGCAGTACTTC. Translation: CASSLEGREGSEQYF.

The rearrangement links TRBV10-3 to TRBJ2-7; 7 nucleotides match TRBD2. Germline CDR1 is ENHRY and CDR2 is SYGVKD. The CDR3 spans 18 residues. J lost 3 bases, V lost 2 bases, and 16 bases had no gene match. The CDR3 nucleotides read TGTGCCATCAGTGAGCCTACACTGACTAGCCGACCCCTCTACGAGCAGTACTTC. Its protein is CAISEPTLTSRPLYEQYF.

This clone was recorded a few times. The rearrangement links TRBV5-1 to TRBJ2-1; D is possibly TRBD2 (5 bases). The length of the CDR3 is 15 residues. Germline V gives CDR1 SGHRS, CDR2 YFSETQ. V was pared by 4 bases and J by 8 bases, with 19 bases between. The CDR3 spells CASSLPERAHDEQFF. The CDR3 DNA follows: TGCGCCAGCAGCCTCCCGGAGAGGGCTCACGATGAGCAGTTCTTC.

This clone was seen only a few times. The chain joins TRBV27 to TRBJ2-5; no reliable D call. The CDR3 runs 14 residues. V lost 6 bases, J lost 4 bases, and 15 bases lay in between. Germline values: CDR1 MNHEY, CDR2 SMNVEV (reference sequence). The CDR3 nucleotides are TGTGCCAGCAGCTCTAGAGTAGATGGAGAGACCCAGTACTTC. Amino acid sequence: CASSSRVDGETQYF.

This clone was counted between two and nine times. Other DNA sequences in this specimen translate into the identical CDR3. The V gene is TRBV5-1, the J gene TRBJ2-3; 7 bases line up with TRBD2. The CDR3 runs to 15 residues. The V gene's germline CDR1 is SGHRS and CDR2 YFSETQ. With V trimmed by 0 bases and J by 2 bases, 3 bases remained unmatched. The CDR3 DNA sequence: TGCGCCAGCAGCTTGGGGGCGGGAGTCACAGATACGCAGTATTTT. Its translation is CASSLGAGVTDTQYF.

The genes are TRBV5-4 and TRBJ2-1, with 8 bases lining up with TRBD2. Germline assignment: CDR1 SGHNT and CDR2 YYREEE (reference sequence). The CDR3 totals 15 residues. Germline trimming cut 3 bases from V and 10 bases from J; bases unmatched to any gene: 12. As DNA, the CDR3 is TGTGCCAGCAGCTGGGAAGGGACTAGTCTCAGGGAGCAGTTCTTC. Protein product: CASSWEGTSLREQFF.

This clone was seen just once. This CDR3 is CASGGAFTGELFF. Here the CDR3 DNA reads TGTGCCAGCGGGGGGGCGTTTACCGGGGAGCTGTTTTTT. The V and J genes are TRBV2 and TRBJ2-2; tentatively, D is TRBD2 (7 bases). CDR1 is SNHLY and CDR2 is FYNNEI in the germline V gene. Deletions cut 8 bases from V and 5 bases from J, with 12 bases between. The CDR3 sequence is 13 residues long.

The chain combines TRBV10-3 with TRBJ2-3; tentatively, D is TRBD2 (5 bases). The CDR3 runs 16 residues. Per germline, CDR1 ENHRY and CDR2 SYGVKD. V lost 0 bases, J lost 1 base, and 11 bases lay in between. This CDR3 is CAISESKGAGTDTQYF. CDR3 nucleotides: TGTGCCATCAGTGAGTCAAAGGGAGCAGGCACAGATACGCAGTATTTT.

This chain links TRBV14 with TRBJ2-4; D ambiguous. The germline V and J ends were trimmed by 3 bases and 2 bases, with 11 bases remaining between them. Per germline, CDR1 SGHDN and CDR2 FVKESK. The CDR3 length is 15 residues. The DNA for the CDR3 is TGTGCCAGCAGCCATCTGGCAGCGACCAAAAACATTCAGTACTTC. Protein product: CASSHLAATKNIQYF.

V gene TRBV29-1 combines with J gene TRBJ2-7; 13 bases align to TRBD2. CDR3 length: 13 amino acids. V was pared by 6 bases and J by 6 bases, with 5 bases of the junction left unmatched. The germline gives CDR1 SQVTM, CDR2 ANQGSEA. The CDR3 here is CSVLGLAGVEQYF. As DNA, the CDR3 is TGCAGCGTGCTTGGACTAGCGGGAGTCGAGCAGTACTTC.

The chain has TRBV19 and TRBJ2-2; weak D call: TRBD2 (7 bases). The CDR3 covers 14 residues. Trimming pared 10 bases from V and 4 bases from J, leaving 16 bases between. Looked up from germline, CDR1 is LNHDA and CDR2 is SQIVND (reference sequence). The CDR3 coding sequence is TGTGCCACCAGGGGCGGGGGTTTCACCGGGGAGCTGTTTTTT. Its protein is CATRGGGFTGELFF.

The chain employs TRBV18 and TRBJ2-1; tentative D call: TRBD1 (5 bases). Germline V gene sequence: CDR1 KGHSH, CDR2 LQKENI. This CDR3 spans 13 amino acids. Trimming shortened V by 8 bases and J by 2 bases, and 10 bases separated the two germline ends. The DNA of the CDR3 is TGTGCCAGCCAACCAGGGACCTACAATGAGCAGTTCTTC. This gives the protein CASQPGTYNEQFF.

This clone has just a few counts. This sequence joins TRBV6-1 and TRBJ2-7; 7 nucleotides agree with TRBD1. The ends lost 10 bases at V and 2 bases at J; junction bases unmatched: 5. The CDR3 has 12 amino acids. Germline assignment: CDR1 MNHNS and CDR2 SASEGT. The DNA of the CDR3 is TGTGCCACCACGACAGGGACCTACGAGCAGTACTTC. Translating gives CATTTGTYEQYF.

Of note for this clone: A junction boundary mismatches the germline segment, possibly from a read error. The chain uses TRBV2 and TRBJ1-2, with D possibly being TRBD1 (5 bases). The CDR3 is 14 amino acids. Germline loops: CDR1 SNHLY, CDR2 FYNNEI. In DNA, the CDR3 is TGTGTCAGCGAAGGCGGGGGTCCGGGATCTGGCTACACCTTC. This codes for CVSEGGGPGSGYTF.

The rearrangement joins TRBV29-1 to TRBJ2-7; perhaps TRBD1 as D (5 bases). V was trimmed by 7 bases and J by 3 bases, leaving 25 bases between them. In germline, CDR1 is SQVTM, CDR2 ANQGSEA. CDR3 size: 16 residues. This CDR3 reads CSALIARPGKNYEQYF. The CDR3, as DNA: TGCAGCGCTCTTATCGCGCGACCAGGGAAAAACTACGAGCAGTACTTC.

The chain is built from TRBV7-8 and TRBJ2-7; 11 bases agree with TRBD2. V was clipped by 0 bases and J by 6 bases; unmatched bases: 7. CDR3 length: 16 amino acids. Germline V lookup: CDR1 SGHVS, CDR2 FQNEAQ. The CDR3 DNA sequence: TGTGCCAGCAGCTTAGCGAGGAGACTAGCGGGAATCGAGCAGTACTTC. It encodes CASSLARRLAGIEQYF. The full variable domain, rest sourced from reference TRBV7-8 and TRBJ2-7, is GAGVSQSPRYKVAKRGQDVALRCDPISGHVSLFWYQQALGQGPEFLTYFQNEAQLDKSGLPSDRFFAERPEGSVSTLKIQRTQQEDSAVYLCASSLARRLAGIEQYFGPGTRLTVT.

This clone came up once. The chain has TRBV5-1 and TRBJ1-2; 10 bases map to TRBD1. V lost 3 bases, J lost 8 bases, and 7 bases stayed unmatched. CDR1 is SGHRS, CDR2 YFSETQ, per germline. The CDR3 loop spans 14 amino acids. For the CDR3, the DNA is TGCGCCAGCAGCTCGGGACAGGGGTACGGCGGCTACACCTTC. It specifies CASSSGQGYGGYTF. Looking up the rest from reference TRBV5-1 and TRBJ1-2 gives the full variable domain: KAGVTQTPRYLIKTRGQQVTLSCSPISGHRSVSWYQQTPGQGLQFLFEYFSETQRNKGNFPGRFSGRQFSNSRSEMNVSTLELGDSALYLCASSSGQGYGGYTFGSGTRLTVV.

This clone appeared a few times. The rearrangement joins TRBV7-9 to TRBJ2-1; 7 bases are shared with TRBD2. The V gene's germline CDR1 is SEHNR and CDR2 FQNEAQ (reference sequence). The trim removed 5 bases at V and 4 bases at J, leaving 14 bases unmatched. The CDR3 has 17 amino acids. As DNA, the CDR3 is TGTGCCAGCAGCCGCTCTAGAGGGAGGGCCGGGTACAATGAGCAGTTCTTC. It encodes CASSRSRGRAGYNEQFF.